This TCR beta chain was sequenced for a study of blood T cell repertoires in COVID-19. Germline CDR1 is SNHLY and CDR2 is FYNNEI. This CDR3 comprises 16 residues. V was clipped by 1 base and J by 1 base, with 10 bases between them. Repertoires were generated with immunoSEQ multiplex PCR, while TCRdb's copy carries only in-frame clones and drops some. Of 200,000 to 300,000 clones listed, roughly 80% are singletons. This chain links TRBV2 with TRBJ2-2; possible D gene TRBD1, 6 bases. Specimen: PBMCs or T cells enriched from blood (not recorded which). The source of this sequence is a woman in her thirties or forties who had been exposed to COVID-19. This CDR3 reads CASSEVGAGNTGELFF. The DNA of the CDR3 is TGTGCCAGCAGTGAAGTGGGGGCAGGGAACACCGGGGAGCTGTTTTTT.